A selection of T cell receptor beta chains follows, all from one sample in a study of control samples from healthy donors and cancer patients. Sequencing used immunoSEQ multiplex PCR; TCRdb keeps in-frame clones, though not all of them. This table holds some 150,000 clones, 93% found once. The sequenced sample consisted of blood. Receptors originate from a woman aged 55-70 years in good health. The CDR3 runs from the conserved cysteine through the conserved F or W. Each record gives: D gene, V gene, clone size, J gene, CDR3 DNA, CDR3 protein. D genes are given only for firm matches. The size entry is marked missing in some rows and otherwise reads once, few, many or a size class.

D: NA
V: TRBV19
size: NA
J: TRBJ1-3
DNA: TGTGCCAGTAACTGGGGCGCTGGAAACACCATATATTTT
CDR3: CASNWGAGNTIYF

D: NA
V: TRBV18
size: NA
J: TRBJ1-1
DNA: TGTGCCAGCTCACCAGGGGTACTCACTGAAGCTTTCTTT
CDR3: CASSPGVLTEAFF

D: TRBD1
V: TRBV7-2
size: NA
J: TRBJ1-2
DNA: TGTGCCAGCAGCTTAGTCCCCGGGACAGGGCTTGACTATGGCTACACCTTC
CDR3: CASSLVPGTGLDYGYTF

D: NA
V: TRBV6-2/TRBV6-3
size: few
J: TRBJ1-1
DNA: TGTGCCAGCAGCCCCAGGGAGAACACTGAAGCTTTCTTT
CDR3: CASSPRENTEAFF

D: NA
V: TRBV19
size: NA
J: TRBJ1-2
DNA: TGTGCCAGTAGTATGAGACAGAGCGGCTACACCTTC
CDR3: CASSMRQSGYTF

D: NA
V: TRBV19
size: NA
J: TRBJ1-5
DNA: TGTGCCAGTAGGCTTGGGTTATATCAGCCCCAGCATTTT
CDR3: CASRLGLYQPQHF

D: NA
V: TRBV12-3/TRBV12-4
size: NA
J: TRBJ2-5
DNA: TGTGCCAGCACTAGACAGGAACAAGAGACCCAGTACTTC
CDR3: CASTRQEQETQYF

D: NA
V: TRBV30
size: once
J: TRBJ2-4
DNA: TGTGCCTGGACAGGCCGACTAGCCAAAAACATTCAGTACTTC
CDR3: CAWTGRLAKNIQYF

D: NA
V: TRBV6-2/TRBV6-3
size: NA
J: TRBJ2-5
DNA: TGTGCCAGCAGTTACCAGGGACGGGTACAAGAGACCCAGTACTTC
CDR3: CASSYQGRVQETQYF

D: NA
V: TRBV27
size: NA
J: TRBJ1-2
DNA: TGTGCCAGCAGTCCGCTTTCGGACAGCTATGGCTACACCTTC
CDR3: CASSPLSDSYGYTF

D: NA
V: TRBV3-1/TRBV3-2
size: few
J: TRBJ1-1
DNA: TGTGCCAGCAGCCTACCCCGGAGGGACACTGAAGCTTTCTTT
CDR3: CASSLPRRDTEAFF

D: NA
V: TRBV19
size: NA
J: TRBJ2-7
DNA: TGTGCCAGTAGTATACGGGGTGGCCCCTACGAGCAGTACTTC
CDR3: CASSIRGGPYEQYF

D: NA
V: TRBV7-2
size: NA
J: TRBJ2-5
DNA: TGTGCCAGCAGCTTAGCGAGGCAGGCGGAGACCCAGTACTTC
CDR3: CASSLARQAETQYF

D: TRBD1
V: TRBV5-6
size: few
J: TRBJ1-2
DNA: TGTGCCAGCAGCCCGGACAGGCTTCCTGCGACTAACTATGGCTACACCTTC
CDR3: CASSPDRLPATNYGYTF

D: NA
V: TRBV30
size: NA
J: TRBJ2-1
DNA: TGTGCCTGGAGTGTAGGTGGAGCCTCCTACAATGAGCAGTTCTTC
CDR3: CAWSVGGASYNEQFF

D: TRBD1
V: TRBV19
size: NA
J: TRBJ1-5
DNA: TGTGCCAGTAGTATAACGGGACAGCAGCCCCAGCATTTT
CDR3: CASSITGQQPQHF

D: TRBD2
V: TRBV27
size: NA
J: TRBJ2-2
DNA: TGTGCCAGCAGTTTGGAGCGGGGGAGCGGGGAGCTGTTTTTT
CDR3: CASSLERGSGELFF

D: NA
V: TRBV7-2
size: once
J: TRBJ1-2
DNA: TGTGCCAGCAGCTTAGGCAACAACTATGGCTACACCTTC
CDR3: CASSLGNNYGYTF

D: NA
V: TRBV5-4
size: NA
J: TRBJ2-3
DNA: TGTGCCAGCAGCTTGGAGGGGACATCAGCGGGTTTT
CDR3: CASSLEGTSAGF

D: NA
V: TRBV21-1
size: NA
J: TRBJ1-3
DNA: TGTGCCAGCAGCAAAGGGTACACCATATATTTT
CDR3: CASSKGYTIYF

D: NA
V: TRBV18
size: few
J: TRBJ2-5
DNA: TGTGCCAGCGCCCGGACGGGACACGAAGGAGAGACCCAGTACTTC
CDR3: CASARTGHEGETQYF

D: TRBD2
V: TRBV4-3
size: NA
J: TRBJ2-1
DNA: TGCGCCAGCAGCCAAATCCAGCGGGGGCCTTACAATGAGCAGTTCTTC
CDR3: CASSQIQRGPYNEQFF

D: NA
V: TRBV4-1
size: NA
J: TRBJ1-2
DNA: TGCGCCAGCAGCCAAGGCCAGGGTAACGGTGGCTACACCTTC
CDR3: CASSQGQGNGGYTF

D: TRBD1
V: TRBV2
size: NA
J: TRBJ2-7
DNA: TGTGCCAGCAGTGATAAGACAGGGTCGTACGAGCAGTACTTC
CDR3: CASSDKTGSYEQYF

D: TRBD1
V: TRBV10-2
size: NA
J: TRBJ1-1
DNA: TGCGCCAGCAGTGCGAACAGGGGGAGCTTGAACACTGAAGCTTTCTTT
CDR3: CASSANRGSLNTEAFF

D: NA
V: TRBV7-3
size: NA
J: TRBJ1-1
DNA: TGTGCCAGCAGCATAACAGGGAACACTGAAGCTTTCTTT
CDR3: CASSITGNTEAFF

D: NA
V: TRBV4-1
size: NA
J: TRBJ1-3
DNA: TGCGCCAGCAGCCAAGATTTTGCGACAGACACCATATATTTT
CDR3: CASSQDFATDTIYF

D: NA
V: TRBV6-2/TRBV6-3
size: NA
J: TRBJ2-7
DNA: TGTGCCAGCAGCATAAGACCCTACGAGCAGTACTTC
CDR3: CASSIRPYEQYF

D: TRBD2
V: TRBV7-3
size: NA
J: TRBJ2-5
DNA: TGTGCCAGCAGCTTAACCCGGGGACTAGCGGGGGTAGGGACCCAGTACTTC
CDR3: CASSLTRGLAGVGTQYF

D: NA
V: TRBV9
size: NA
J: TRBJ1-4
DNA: TGTGCCAGCAGCGTAGGTGGCAAGACCCATGAAAAACTGTTTTTT
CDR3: CASSVGGKTHEKLFF

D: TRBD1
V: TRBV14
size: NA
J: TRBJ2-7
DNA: TGTGCCAGCAGCCAGAACCGTGGGACAGGCCTCTCCTACGAGCAGTACTTC
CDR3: CASSQNRGTGLSYEQYF

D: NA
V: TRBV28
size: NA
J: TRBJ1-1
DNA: TGTGCCAGTAACGGACATGATGTTGAAGCTTTCTTT
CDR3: CASNGHDVEAFF

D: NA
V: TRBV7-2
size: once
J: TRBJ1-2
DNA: TGTGCCAGCAGCGAATCTGGCGTATCTCGCTATGGCTACACCTTC
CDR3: CASSESGVSRYGYTF

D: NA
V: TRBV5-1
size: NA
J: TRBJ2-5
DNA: TGCGCCAGCAGCTTGGGGCAGCCTCAAGAGACCCAGTACTTC
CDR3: CASSLGQPQETQYF

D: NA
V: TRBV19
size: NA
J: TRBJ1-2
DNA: TGTGCCAGTAAGGTCCGGCGGGATCATAGCGGAATCTATGGCTACACCTTC
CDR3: CASKVRRDHSGIYGYTF

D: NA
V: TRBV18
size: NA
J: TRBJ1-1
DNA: TGTGCCAGCTCACCTCGTCCGGGGGCAGGCACTGAAGCTTTCTTT
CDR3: CASSPRPGAGTEAFF

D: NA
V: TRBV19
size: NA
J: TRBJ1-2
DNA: TGTGCCAGTAGTATAAGACGGATCTATGGCTACACCTTC
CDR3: CASSIRRIYGYTF

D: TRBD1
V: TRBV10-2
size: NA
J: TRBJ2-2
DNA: TGCGCCAGCAGTGAGTCCGGGACAGGGACCGGGGAGCTGTTTTTT
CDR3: CASSESGTGTGELFF

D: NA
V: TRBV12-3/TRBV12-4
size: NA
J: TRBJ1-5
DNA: TGTGCCAGCAGTCCGGGGGATCAGCCCCAGCATTTT
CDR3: CASSPGDQPQHF

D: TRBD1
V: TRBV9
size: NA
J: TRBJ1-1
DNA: TGTGCCAGCAGCGTAGCACCGGGACAGACAGAAGCTTTCTTT
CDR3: CASSVAPGQTEAFF

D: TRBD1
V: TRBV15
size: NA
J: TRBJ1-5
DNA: TGTGCCACCAGCATGGACAGGGGGGAGAGGCCCCAGCATTTT
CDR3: CATSMDRGERPQHF

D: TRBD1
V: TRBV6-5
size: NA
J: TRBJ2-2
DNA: TGTGCCAGCAGTTACTTACAGGGGGCGAACACCGGGGAGCTGTTTTTT
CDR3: CASSYLQGANTGELFF

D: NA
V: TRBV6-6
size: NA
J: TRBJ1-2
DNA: TGTGCCAGCGGCGGGGGCGCTGGCTATGGCTACACCTTC
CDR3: CASGGGAGYGYTF

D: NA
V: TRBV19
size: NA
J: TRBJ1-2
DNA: TGTGCCAGTAGTATACTCCCCTCCTGGGTCTATGGCTACACCTTC
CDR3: CASSILPSWVYGYTF

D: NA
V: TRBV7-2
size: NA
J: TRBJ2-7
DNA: TGTGCCAGCAGCGGCGGTCGTAGGAGGTACGAGCAGTACTTC
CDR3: CASSGGRRRYEQYF

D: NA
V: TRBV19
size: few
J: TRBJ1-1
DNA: TGTGCCAGTAGTATACAGGTTAACACTGAAGCTTTCTTT
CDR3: CASSIQVNTEAFF

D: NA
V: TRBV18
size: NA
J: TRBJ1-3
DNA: TGTGCCAGCTCACCAGGGGAGGGAAACACCATATATTTT
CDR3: CASSPGEGNTIYF